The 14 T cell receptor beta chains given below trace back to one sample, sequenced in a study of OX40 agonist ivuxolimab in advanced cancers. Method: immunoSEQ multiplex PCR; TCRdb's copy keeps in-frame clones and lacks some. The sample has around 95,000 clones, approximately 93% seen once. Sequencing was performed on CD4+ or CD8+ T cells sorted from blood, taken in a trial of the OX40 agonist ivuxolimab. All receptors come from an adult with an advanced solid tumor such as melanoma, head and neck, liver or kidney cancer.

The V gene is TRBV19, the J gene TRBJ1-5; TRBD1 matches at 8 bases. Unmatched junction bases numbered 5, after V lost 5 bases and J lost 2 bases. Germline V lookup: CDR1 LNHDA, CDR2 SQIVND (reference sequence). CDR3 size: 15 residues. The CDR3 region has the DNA TGTGCCAGTAGTTACAGGGGGAGTGGCAATCAGCCCCAGCATTTT. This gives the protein CASSYRGSGNQPQHF.

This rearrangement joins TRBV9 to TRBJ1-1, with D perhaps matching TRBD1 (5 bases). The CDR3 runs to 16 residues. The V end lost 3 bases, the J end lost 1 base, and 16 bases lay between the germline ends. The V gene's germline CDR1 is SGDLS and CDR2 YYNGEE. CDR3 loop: CASSAQDTQTNTEAFF. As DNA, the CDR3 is TGTGCCAGCAGCGCACAGGACACCCAGACGAACACTGAAGCTTTCTTT.

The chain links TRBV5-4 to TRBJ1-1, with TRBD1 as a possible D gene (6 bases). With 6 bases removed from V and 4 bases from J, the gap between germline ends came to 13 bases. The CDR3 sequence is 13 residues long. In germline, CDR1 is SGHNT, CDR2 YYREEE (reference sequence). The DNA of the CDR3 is TGTGCCAGCACCAACAGGGCCCTCACTGAAGCTTTCTTT. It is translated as CASTNRALTEAFF.

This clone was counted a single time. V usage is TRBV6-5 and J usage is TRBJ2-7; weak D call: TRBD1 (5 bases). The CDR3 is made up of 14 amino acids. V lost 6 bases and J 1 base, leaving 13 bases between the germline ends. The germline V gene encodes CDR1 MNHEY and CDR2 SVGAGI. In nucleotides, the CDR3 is TGTGCCAGCAGCTCCGGCAGGGCTTCCTACGAGCAGTACGTC. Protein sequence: CASSSGRASYEQYV.

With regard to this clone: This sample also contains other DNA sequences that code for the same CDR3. CDR3 DNA sequence: TGTGCCAGCAGGGCTGGACTGGGCAGGGTGAGGGGTGAAGCTTTCTTT. Translating gives CASRAGLGRVRGEAFF. The genes are TRBV2 and TRBJ1-1, with TRBD1 as a possible D gene (5 bases). Trimming removed 6 bases at V and 7 bases at J, with 24 bases between. CDR3 size: 16 residues. CDR1 is SNHLY, CDR2 FYNNEI, per germline. Full variable domain (missing parts from reference TRBV2 and TRBJ1-1): EPEVTQTPSHQVTQMGQEVILRCVPISNHLYFYWYRQILGQKVEFLVSFYNNEISEKSEIFDDQFSVERPDGSNFTLKIRSTKLEDSAMYFCASRAGLGRVRGEAFFGQGTRLTVV.

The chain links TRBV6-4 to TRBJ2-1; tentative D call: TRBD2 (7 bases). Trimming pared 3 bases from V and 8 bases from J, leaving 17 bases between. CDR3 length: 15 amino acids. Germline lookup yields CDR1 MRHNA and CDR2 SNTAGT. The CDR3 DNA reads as TGTGCCAGCAGTGAGGGGGGCGGGAGAGGCTATGAGCAGTTCTTC. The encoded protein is CASSEGGGRGYEQFF.

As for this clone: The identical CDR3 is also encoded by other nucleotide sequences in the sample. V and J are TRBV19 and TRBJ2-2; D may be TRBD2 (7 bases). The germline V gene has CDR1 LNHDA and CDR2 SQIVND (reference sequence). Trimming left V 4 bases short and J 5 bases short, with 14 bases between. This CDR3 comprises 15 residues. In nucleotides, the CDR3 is TGTGCCAGTAGTAATCTAGGGGGGGGTACCGGGGAGCTGTTTTTT. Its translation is CASSNLGGGTGELFF.

In DNA form, the CDR3 reads TGTGCCAGCAGCCAAATGAACTATGGCTACACCTTC. It codes for CASSQMNYGYTF. The genes are TRBV4-2 and TRBJ1-2; D uncertain. V lost 2 bases, J lost 2 bases, and 3 bases lay in between. The CDR3 totals 12 residues. Germline V gene lookup returns CDR1 LGHNA and CDR2 YNFKEQ.

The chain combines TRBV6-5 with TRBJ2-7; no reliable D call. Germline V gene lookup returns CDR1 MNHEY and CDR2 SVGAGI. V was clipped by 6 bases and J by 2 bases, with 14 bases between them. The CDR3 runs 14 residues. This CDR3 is CASRPVRVAYEQYF. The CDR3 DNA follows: TGTGCCAGCAGACCCGTTCGGGTGGCCTACGAGCAGTACTTC.

The CDR3: CASSSQGDQPQHF. Here the CDR3 DNA reads TGTGCCAGCAGTTCACAGGGTGATCAGCCCCAGCATTTT. The V and J genes are TRBV2 and TRBJ1-5; weak D call: TRBD1 (6 bases). Germline V CDR1 and CDR2: SNHLY, FYNNEI. CDR3 length equals 13 residues. V was cut by 5 bases and J by 5 bases, with 10 bases left in between.

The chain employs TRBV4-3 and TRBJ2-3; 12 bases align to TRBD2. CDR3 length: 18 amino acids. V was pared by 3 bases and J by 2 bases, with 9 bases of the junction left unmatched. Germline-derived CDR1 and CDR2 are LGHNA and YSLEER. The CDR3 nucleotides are TGCGCCAGCAGCCAGGCCCGGACTAGCGGGGCGTTCACAGATACGCAGTATTTT. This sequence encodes CASSQARTSGAFTDTQYF.

CDR3 bases: TGTGCCAGCAGCTTTCGAAGGGCGGGGGGGACCACAGATACGCAGTATTTT. This sequence encodes CASSFRRAGGTTDTQYF. This chain connects TRBV11-2 to TRBJ2-3; 9 bases line up with TRBD2. The trim removed 3 bases at V and 2 bases at J, leaving 9 bases unmatched. CDR1 SGHAT and CDR2 FQNNGV come from the germline V gene. The CDR3 spans 17 residues.

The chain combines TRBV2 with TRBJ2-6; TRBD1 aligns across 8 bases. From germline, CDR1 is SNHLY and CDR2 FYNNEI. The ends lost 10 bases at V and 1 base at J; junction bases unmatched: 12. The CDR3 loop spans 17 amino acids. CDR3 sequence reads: CATAWGQALSGANVLTF. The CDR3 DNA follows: TGTGCCACTGCCTGGGGACAGGCTTTGTCTGGGGCCAACGTCCTGACTTTC.

The CDR3 nucleotides read TGTGCCAGCACGCCACAGGGGGATGCTAATGAAAAACTGTTTTTT. Protein sequence: CASTPQGDANEKLFF. The chain couples TRBV2 to TRBJ1-4; 8 nucleotides match TRBD1. The junction had 7 bases not matched to a gene; V was cut back by 7 bases and J by 3 bases. CDR3 length: 15 residues. Germline loops: CDR1 SNHLY, CDR2 FYNNEI. Based on the CDR3 plus reference TRBV2 and TRBJ1-4, the full variable domain is EPEVTQTPSHQVTQMGQEVILRCVPISNHLYFYWYRQILGQKVEFLVSFYNNEISEKSEIFDDQFSVERPDGSNFTLKIRSTKLEDSAMYFCASTPQGDANEKLFFGSGTQLSVL.